This T cell receptor beta chain was sequenced during a study of shared clonotypes between healthy human individuals. Study at large: The cohort had two women and a few men, ages 18 to 49.

Trimming left V 0 bases short and J 2 bases short, with 10 bases between. The CDR3 has 15 residues. The germline V gene has CDR1 WNHNN and CDR2 SYGVQD (reference sequence). Broader study findings: The four-donor shared clonotypes exceeded non-shared clonotypes in generation probability, with non-shared ones scoring lower.

The study drew all its donors from Caucasian adults living in Nashville, Tennessee. Concerning this clone itself: Its antigen is still unknown.

Each subset's genomic DNA was split evenly across several immunoSEQ plates. The repertoire was sequenced with immunoSEQ multiplex PCR; TCRdb's copy has only in-frame clones and lacks some. The repertoire has 1.6 million or so clones, around 97% of them found once; the top ten carry roughly 1.2%. Sequencing input: naive CD4+ T cells sorted from blood. As for subset: CD45RA+ positively selected. The V gene is TRBV10-1, the J gene TRBJ1-1; maybe TRBD1 (6 bases). This TCR was recovered from a man aged 25 to 40 in good health. CDR3 residues: CASSESLGQNTEAFF. The CDR3 nucleotides are TGCGCCAGCAGTGAGTCTCTGGGACAAAACACTGAAGCTTTCTTT.